This record concerns one TCR beta chain sequence. No antigen is known for it. This entry comes from a study of cytomegalovirus exposure and HLA in healthy donors. The study, taken as a whole, reports: A prior analysis recorded that most TCR beta V segments were productive about 90% or about 30% of the time. Reported results showed that the classifier diagnosed cytomegalovirus status with high specificity and sensitivity. A missense DCLRE1C variant was associated with V- and J-gene trimming of TCR beta chains in a later analysis, and an independent cohort replicated the association. Sequences of the TCR beta chain were said to predict the HLA-A and HLA-B alleles of most subjects accurately.

PCR primers comprised 60 Vbeta and 13 Jbeta primers. Libraries were prepared by immunoSEQ multiplex PCR; TCRdb keeps only in-frame clonotypes and omits some of them. The table shows approximately 150,000 clones, with over 60% occurring only once. The length of the CDR3 is 14 residues. The germline gives CDR1 SGHTA, CDR2 FQGNSA. V lost 2 bases, J lost 4 bases, and 9 bases lay in between. V usage is TRBV7-2 and J usage is TRBJ1-5; D gene unclear. The receptor comes from a male donor in good health and CMV-seronegative. Specimen: PBMCs. Here the CDR3 reads CASSLIVGNQPQHF. The CDR3 nucleotides are TGTGCCAGCAGCTTAATAGTCGGGAATCAGCCCCAGCATTTT. Looking up the rest from reference TRBV7-2 and TRBJ1-5 gives the full variable domain: GAGVSQSPSNKVTEKGKDVELRCDPISGHTALYWYRQSLGQGLEFLIYFQGNSAPDKSGLPSDRFSAERTGGSVSTLTIQRTQQEDSAVYLCASSLIVGNQPQHFGDGTRLSIL.